This T cell receptor beta chain emerged from a study of blood T cells in healthy people across ages. With a J-beta primer mix and a sample-barcoded 5' primer, a second PCR ran about 7 to 12 cycles. TCRdb redid the calling of the 5' RACE reads with MiXCR, one entry per CDR3 protein. The sample consists of approximately 1.5 million distinct CDR3 sequences, around 40% of them appearing once. This clonotype was recorded a few times. V shed 3 bases, J shed 0 bases, and the junction held 16 bases outside the gene matches. The germline V gene encodes CDR1 DFQATT and CDR2 SNEGSKA (reference sequence). The CDR3 spans 19 residues.

This receptor was obtained from a woman aged 18-30 years in good health. Input material: blood. This chain connects TRBV20-1 to TRBJ2-1; 8 bases match TRBD2. In DNA, the CDR3 is TGCAGTGCTAGGCCGGGGCTAGCGGGCCTAAGGAGCTCCTACAATGAGCAGTTCTTC. Residues: CSARPGLAGLRSSYNEQFF.